The table lists the clone carrying this T cell receptor (beta chain) with a few counts. This record comes from a study of T cells in Graves' hyperthyroidism and ophthalmopathy. Uncontrolled infection, other autoimmune disease, pregnancy or lactation barred patients from enrollment. Authors of the study amplified TCR beta CDR3 regions from RNA transcripts. HTBI primers were used for first-round RT-PCR of the TCR CDR3. TCRdb analysed the multiplex PCR reads with MiXCR anew, one entry per CDR3 protein. The sample yields about 720,000 distinct CDR3 sequences, roughly 17% seen once. Material: blood. This clonotype was sampled from a man younger than 30 with Graves' hyperthyroidism.

CDR3 residues: CASGLNQGSAFF. The CDR3 region has the DNA TGTGCTAGTGGCTTGAACCAGGGGAGTGCTTTCTTT. This chain joins TRBV12-5 and TRBJ1-1, with D possibly being TRBD1 (6 bases). In germline, CDR1 is LGHNT, CDR2 FRNRAP. This CDR3 comprises 12 residues. Trimming left V 6 bases short and J 11 bases short, with 16 bases between.